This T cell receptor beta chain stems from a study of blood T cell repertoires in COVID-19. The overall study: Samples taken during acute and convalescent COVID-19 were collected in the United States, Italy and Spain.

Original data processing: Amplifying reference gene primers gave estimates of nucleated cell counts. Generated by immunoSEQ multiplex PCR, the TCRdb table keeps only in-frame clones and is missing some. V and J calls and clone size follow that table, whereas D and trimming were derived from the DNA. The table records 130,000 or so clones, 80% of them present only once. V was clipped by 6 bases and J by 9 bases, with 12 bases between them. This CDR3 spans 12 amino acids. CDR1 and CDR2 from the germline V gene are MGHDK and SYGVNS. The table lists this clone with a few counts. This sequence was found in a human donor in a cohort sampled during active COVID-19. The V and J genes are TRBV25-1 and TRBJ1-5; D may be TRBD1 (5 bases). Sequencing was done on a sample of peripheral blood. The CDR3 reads CASRSQGGPQHF. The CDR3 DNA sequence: TGTGCCAGCAGATCCCAGGGAGGGCCCCAGCATTTT.